This paragraph reports one T cell receptor (beta chain). The sample contains more than one DNA sequence encoding this CDR3. TCRdb's table, derived via immunoSEQ multiplex PCR, lists solely in-frame clones and lacks some. In the table there are 150,000 to 200,000 clones, 86% of which are singletons. The sample comes from a study of cytomegalovirus exposure and HLA in healthy donors. V lost 3 bases and J lost 4; bases outside the gene matches: 4. There are 14 residues in the CDR3. From germline, CDR1 is SGHRS and CDR2 YFSETQ. This chain connects TRBV5-1 to TRBJ2-7; TRBD1 agrees at 10 bases. The specimen was PBMCs. This receptor was identified in a young woman in good health and CMV-seronegative. CDR3 loop: CASSSTGGSYEQYF. CDR3 nucleotide sequence: TGCGCCAGCAGCTCGACAGGGGGCTCATACGAGCAGTACTTC.